The clone carrying this T cell receptor beta chain showed up just once. The antigen is undetermined. This record belongs to a study of T cell clonotyping in hematopoietic cell transplantation. General observations from the study: Pathologically expanded recipient clonotypes increased progressively from day 30 to day 180 as diversity fell.

The germline V and J ends were trimmed by 7 bases and 0 bases, with 6 bases remaining between them. This CDR3 is 11 amino acids long. The germline V gene encodes CDR1 SQVTM and CDR2 ANQGSEA. Time point indicated: recipient sample about 28 days before transplant, after cytoreduction. Profiled with immunoSEQ multiplex PCR; TCRdb holds only in-frame clones, not every one. This sample has about 10,000 clones, with about nine tenths found just once. The V gene is TRBV29-1, the J gene TRBJ2-5; TRBD2 is a possible D gene (5 bases). The sequence derives from a woman aged 45 to 65 with chronic myeloid leukemia. Some clones in this sample may be carry-over from other donors' samples. Sequenced material: peripheral blood mononuclear cells, taken before stem cell transplant. This chain's CDR3 is CSAGDQETQYF. The CDR3 region has the DNA TGCAGCGCCGGGGACCAAGAGACCCAGTACTTC. Combining the CDR3 with reference TRBV29-1 and TRBJ2-5 gives the whole variable domain SAVISQKPSRDICQRGTSLTIQCQVDSQVTMMFWYRQQPGQSLTLIATANQGSEATYESGFVIDKFPISRPNLTFSTLTVSNMSPEDSSIYLCSAGDQETQYFGPGTRLLVL.